This is a list of T cell receptor beta chains from one sample in a study of blood T cells in healthy people across ages. TCRdb re-analysed the 5' RACE reads in MiXCR, keeping a single row per CDR3 protein. Here the sample spans some 700,000 distinct CDR3 sequences, 22% being singletons. The specimen was blood. The source of these receptors is a man aged 65-85 years in good health. The CDR3 runs from the conserved cysteine through the conserved F or W. The D gene is left open where the match is weak. For some rows the clone size is stated as once, few or many, or as a class when expanded; others skip it.

cdr3_nt: TGCAGTGCTAGGAGACAGGGCAAGAATGGCTACACCTTC
cdr3_aa: CSARRQGKNGYTF
v_call: TRBV20-1
j_call: TRBJ1-2
d_call: TRBD1
clone_size: few
cdr3_length: 13

cdr3_nt: TGTGCCAGCAGCTTAGTGGGCACTAAAAGGTCACCCCTCCACTTT
cdr3_aa: CASSLVGTKRSPLHF
v_call: TRBV7-9
j_call: TRBJ1-6
d_call: NA
clone_size: NA
cdr3_length: 15

cdr3_nt: TGCGCCAGCAGTTGGACAGGTCCTGGGGAGCAGTACTTC
cdr3_aa: CASSWTGPGEQYF
v_call: TRBV5-1
j_call: TRBJ2-5
d_call: TRBD1
clone_size: NA
cdr3_length: 13

cdr3_nt: TGTGCCAGCCGTGAGGGTTTGACTAATGAAAAACTGTTTTTT
cdr3_aa: CASREGLTNEKLFF
v_call: TRBV6-5
j_call: TRBJ1-4
d_call: NA
clone_size: few
cdr3_length: 14

cdr3_nt: TGTGCCAGCAGCCCAGGTCCGACTAGCGCGAACACCGGGGAGCTGTTTTTT
cdr3_aa: CASSPGPTSANTGELFF
v_call: TRBV7-3
j_call: TRBJ2-2
d_call: TRBD2
clone_size: NA
cdr3_length: 17

cdr3_nt: TGCGCCAGCGGCAAAAATGAAAAACTGTTTTTT
cdr3_aa: CASGKNEKLFF
v_call: TRBV10-2
j_call: TRBJ1-4
d_call: NA
clone_size: NA
cdr3_length: 11

cdr3_nt: TGCGCCAGCAGCTTAACAAACTGGAGTTGGGAGACCCAGTACTTC
cdr3_aa: CASSLTNWSWETQYF
v_call: TRBV5-1
j_call: TRBJ2-5
d_call: NA
clone_size: NA
cdr3_length: 15

cdr3_nt: TGCGCCAGCAGCCAAGATCCCGAGACCTTCTATGGCTACACCTTC
cdr3_aa: CASSQDPETFYGYTF
v_call: TRBV4-1
j_call: TRBJ1-2
d_call: NA
clone_size: NA
cdr3_length: 15

cdr3_nt: TGCGCCAGCAGCCAAAACAGGGGTGAATCACCCCTCCACTTT
cdr3_aa: CASSQNRGESPLHF
v_call: TRBV5-1
j_call: TRBJ1-6
d_call: TRBD1
clone_size: NA
cdr3_length: 14

cdr3_nt: TGTGCTAGTGGTTTGGTCTACACGAGCTCCTACAATGAGCAGTTCTTC
cdr3_aa: CASGLVYTSSYNEQFF
v_call: TRBV12-5
j_call: TRBJ2-1
d_call: NA
clone_size: NA
cdr3_length: 16

cdr3_nt: TGTGCCAGCAGGCTCGTTTGGGTGTCTGAAGCTTTCTTT
cdr3_aa: CASRLVWVSEAFF
v_call: TRBV12-3/TRBV12-4
j_call: TRBJ1-1
d_call: NA
clone_size: NA
cdr3_length: 13

cdr3_nt: TGTGCCAGCAGTCCGTGGACAGGCACAGATACGCAGTATTTT
cdr3_aa: CASSPWTGTDTQYF
v_call: TRBV25-1
j_call: TRBJ2-3
d_call: NA
clone_size: few
cdr3_length: 14

cdr3_nt: TGTGCCAGCAGTTCAGGCAGTGGAAACACCATATATTTT
cdr3_aa: CASSSGSGNTIYF
v_call: TRBV6-5
j_call: TRBJ1-3
d_call: NA
clone_size: NA
cdr3_length: 13

cdr3_nt: TGTGCCAGCAGTAAATCAGGGACAGGGTCCTACGAGCAGTACTTC
cdr3_aa: CASSKSGTGSYEQYF
v_call: TRBV6-5
j_call: TRBJ2-7
d_call: TRBD1
clone_size: few
cdr3_length: 15

cdr3_nt: TGCAGTGCCCCCGCCCCCTTAGGGAACACTGAAGCTTTCTTT
cdr3_aa: CSAPAPLGNTEAFF
v_call: TRBV20-1
j_call: TRBJ1-1
d_call: NA
clone_size: few
cdr3_length: 14

cdr3_nt: TGCAGTAGCGGCGCGGACACTGGGACCCAGTACTTC
cdr3_aa: CSSGADTGTQYF
v_call: TRBV29-1
j_call: TRBJ2-5
d_call: NA
clone_size: few
cdr3_length: 12

cdr3_nt: TGTGCCAGCAGTCGGAACCGGGACAGTAATAAGGGGGCCCCGAATCAGCCCCAGCATTTT
cdr3_aa: CASSRNRDSNKGAPNQPQHF
v_call: TRBV12-3/TRBV12-4
j_call: TRBJ1-5
d_call: TRBD1
clone_size: NA
cdr3_length: 20

cdr3_nt: TGTGCCAGCGGCCAGAATCGCTATGAGACCCAGTACTTC
cdr3_aa: CASGQNRYETQYF
v_call: TRBV6-5
j_call: TRBJ2-5
d_call: NA
clone_size: few
cdr3_length: 13

cdr3_nt: TGTGCCAGCAGCCAGGATAGGACGGTTGAAAATGAGCAGTTCTTC
cdr3_aa: CASSQDRTVENEQFF
v_call: TRBV14
j_call: TRBJ2-1
d_call: NA
clone_size: NA
cdr3_length: 15

cdr3_nt: TGCAGTGCCTACATCTGGGGTAGCGGGGTTTACAATGAGCAGTACTTC
cdr3_aa: CSAYIWGSGVYNEQYF
v_call: TRBV20-1
j_call: TRBJ2-7
d_call: TRBD2
clone_size: once
cdr3_length: 16

cdr3_nt: TGTGCCAGCAGTTACACCCAGGGCTCCTACGAGCAGTACTTC
cdr3_aa: CASSYTQGSYEQYF
v_call: TRBV6-5
j_call: TRBJ2-7
d_call: NA
clone_size: few
cdr3_length: 14

cdr3_nt: TGCGCCAGCAGCTCCCCGGGGGCCTCTGGAAACACCATATATTTT
cdr3_aa: CASSSPGASGNTIYF
v_call: TRBV5-1
j_call: TRBJ1-3
d_call: NA
clone_size: few
cdr3_length: 15

cdr3_nt: TGTGCCAGCAGTTACTCCCCCAGGGGGACCAATGAGCAGTTCTTC
cdr3_aa: CASSYSPRGTNEQFF
v_call: TRBV6-5
j_call: TRBJ2-1
d_call: TRBD1
clone_size: few
cdr3_length: 15

cdr3_nt: TGCGCCAGCGGGGACCGGGAGGGAAATGAGCAGTTCTTC
cdr3_aa: CASGDREGNEQFF
v_call: TRBV5-1
j_call: TRBJ2-1
d_call: TRBD2
clone_size: NA
cdr3_length: 13

cdr3_nt: TGTGCCAGCAGACACGCGGAGGGGCGGGCTTTCTTT
cdr3_aa: CASRHAEGRAFF
v_call: TRBV3-1
j_call: TRBJ1-1
d_call: NA
clone_size: few
cdr3_length: 12

cdr3_nt: TGCAGTGCTAGAGATTACCAGCGGACTTTTCAAGAGACCCAGTACTTC
cdr3_aa: CSARDYQRTFQETQYF
v_call: TRBV20-1
j_call: TRBJ2-5
d_call: NA
clone_size: few
cdr3_length: 16

cdr3_nt: TGCGCCAGCAGCTTGAGGGCCCAAGGAGAGACCCAGTACTTC
cdr3_aa: CASSLRAQGETQYF
v_call: TRBV5-1
j_call: TRBJ2-5
d_call: NA
clone_size: NA
cdr3_length: 14

cdr3_nt: TGCAGTGCTAGTTCGACAGGGGGAACGGGGCAGTTCTTC
cdr3_aa: CSASSTGGTGQFF
v_call: TRBV20-1
j_call: TRBJ2-1
d_call: TRBD1
clone_size: NA
cdr3_length: 13

cdr3_nt: TGTGCCAGCAGCTTAGGACTAGCCCACCAGGAGACCCAGTACTTC
cdr3_aa: CASSLGLAHQETQYF
v_call: TRBV5-8
j_call: TRBJ2-5
d_call: TRBD2
clone_size: NA
cdr3_length: 15

cdr3_nt: TGTGCCAGCAGCGAGAGACCCAGGGATGAAGCTTTCTTT
cdr3_aa: CASSERPRDEAFF
v_call: TRBV7-6
j_call: TRBJ1-1
d_call: NA
clone_size: few
cdr3_length: 13

cdr3_nt: TGTGCCAGCAGCTTGGCTCTTGACAGGAGGAATTCACCCCTCCACTTT
cdr3_aa: CASSLALDRRNSPLHF
v_call: TRBV5-5
j_call: TRBJ1-6
d_call: NA
clone_size: NA
cdr3_length: 16

cdr3_nt: TGCAGCGTTGACGTAGGGGGCAAGGGAACTGAAGCTTTCTTT
cdr3_aa: CSVDVGGKGTEAFF
v_call: TRBV29-1
j_call: TRBJ1-1
d_call: TRBD1
clone_size: NA
cdr3_length: 14

cdr3_nt: TGTGCCAGCAGTGAATTTCTAGGTACCTACGAGCAGTACTTC
cdr3_aa: CASSEFLGTYEQYF
v_call: TRBV25-1
j_call: TRBJ2-7
d_call: NA
clone_size: NA
cdr3_length: 14

cdr3_nt: TGCAGTGCTAGAGATCCTACTAGCGCGAAAAGCACAGATACGCAGTATTTT
cdr3_aa: CSARDPTSAKSTDTQYF
v_call: TRBV20-1
j_call: TRBJ2-3
d_call: TRBD2
clone_size: few
cdr3_length: 17

cdr3_nt: TGTGCCAGCAGCGTAGATCTGCAGGGAAACTATGGCTACACCTTC
cdr3_aa: CASSVDLQGNYGYTF
v_call: TRBV9
j_call: TRBJ1-2
d_call: NA
clone_size: NA
cdr3_length: 15

cdr3_nt: TGTGCCAGCAGCGTAGTTCCAGGGAAGAACACTGAAGCTTTCTTT
cdr3_aa: CASSVVPGKNTEAFF
v_call: TRBV9
j_call: TRBJ1-1
d_call: NA
clone_size: few
cdr3_length: 15

cdr3_nt: TGTGCCAGCAGCTCCTTTAGTAGCACAGATACGCAGTATTTT
cdr3_aa: CASSSFSSTDTQYF
v_call: TRBV7-8
j_call: TRBJ2-3
d_call: NA
clone_size: NA
cdr3_length: 14

cdr3_nt: TGTGCCAGCAGTTACGATAGGGGATGGGCAGATACGCAGTATTTT
cdr3_aa: CASSYDRGWADTQYF
v_call: TRBV6-6
j_call: TRBJ2-3
d_call: NA
clone_size: NA
cdr3_length: 15

cdr3_nt: TGTGCCAGCAGCCAACAGGACGGGAATGAAAAACTGTTTTTT
cdr3_aa: CASSQQDGNEKLFF
v_call: TRBV3-1
j_call: TRBJ1-4
d_call: NA
clone_size: few
cdr3_length: 14

cdr3_nt: TGCAGTGCTAGATACGTCGGTACCGGGGAGCTGTTTTTT
cdr3_aa: CSARYVGTGELFF
v_call: TRBV20-1
j_call: TRBJ2-2
d_call: NA
clone_size: NA
cdr3_length: 13

cdr3_nt: TGTGCCAGCAGTTTTTCAGGGAGGTTAACAGATACGCAGTATTTT
cdr3_aa: CASSFSGRLTDTQYF
v_call: TRBV12-3/TRBV12-4
j_call: TRBJ2-3
d_call: NA
clone_size: NA
cdr3_length: 15

cdr3_nt: TGTACCAGCAGCTTACCTACTAGTCTACGTGAGCAGTTCTTC
cdr3_aa: CTSSLPTSLREQFF
v_call: TRBV7-9
j_call: TRBJ2-1
d_call: NA
clone_size: NA
cdr3_length: 14

cdr3_nt: TGCAGTGCTAGTAAGCGGGGAGTGACAGATACGCAGTATTTT
cdr3_aa: CSASKRGVTDTQYF
v_call: TRBV20-1
j_call: TRBJ2-3
d_call: TRBD2
clone_size: NA
cdr3_length: 14

cdr3_nt: TGTGCCAGCAGAACCGGGGGGCCGGGAAACATTCAGTACTTC
cdr3_aa: CASRTGGPGNIQYF
v_call: TRBV2
j_call: TRBJ2-4
d_call: NA
clone_size: NA
cdr3_length: 14

cdr3_nt: TGTGCCAGCAGTTCGACCGGGACAGTCTCTGGAAACACCATATATTTT
cdr3_aa: CASSSTGTVSGNTIYF
v_call: TRBV27
j_call: TRBJ1-3
d_call: TRBD1
clone_size: few
cdr3_length: 16

cdr3_nt: TGCAGCGTTCCCACCGGAGGACTCTATGGCTACACCTTC
cdr3_aa: CSVPTGGLYGYTF
v_call: TRBV29-1
j_call: TRBJ1-2
d_call: NA
clone_size: NA
cdr3_length: 13

cdr3_nt: TGTGCCAGCAGTGATCTAAGGAGTTCCAATGAGCAGTTCTTC
cdr3_aa: CASSDLRSSNEQFF
v_call: TRBV2
j_call: TRBJ2-1
d_call: NA
clone_size: few
cdr3_length: 14

cdr3_nt: TGCAGCGGGGGACTAGCGGGCTCCTACAATGAGCAGTTCTTC
cdr3_aa: CSGGLAGSYNEQFF
v_call: TRBV29-1
j_call: TRBJ2-1
d_call: TRBD2
clone_size: NA
cdr3_length: 14

cdr3_nt: TGTGCCATCAGTGGGGCGGGAGATGACACCGGGGAGCTGTTTTTT
cdr3_aa: CAISGAGDDTGELFF
v_call: TRBV10-3
j_call: TRBJ2-2
d_call: TRBD2
clone_size: few
cdr3_length: 15

cdr3_nt: TGTGCCAGCAGTGAAGTGCCGAGGGGGCAATGGTACCAAGAGACCCAGTACTTC
cdr3_aa: CASSEVPRGQWYQETQYF
v_call: TRBV25-1
j_call: TRBJ2-5
d_call: TRBD1
clone_size: few
cdr3_length: 18

cdr3_nt: TGTGCCAGCAGAATTACAGGGTCTGAGGAGACCCAGTACTTC
cdr3_aa: CASRITGSEETQYF
v_call: TRBV28
j_call: TRBJ2-5
d_call: NA
clone_size: few
cdr3_length: 14